The rows below give T cell receptor beta chains drawn from one sample of a study of blood T cell repertoires in COVID-19. Clones were sequenced by immunoSEQ multiplex PCR, and TCRdb holds only the in-frame ones, with some missing. Here the sample spans more than 200,000 clones, around 87% being singletons. Sequenced input: peripheral blood. These receptor sequences come from a woman in her 50s with COVID-19, enrolled during active disease. Both conserved end residues are part of each CDR3. The D gene is left open where the match is weak. Rows give clone size only sometimes, using once, few, many, or a class for an expanded clone.

len	j_gene	abundance	v_gene	d_gene	CDR3aa	CDR3nt
12	TRBJ2-4	NA	TRBV28	NA	CATGSDKNIQYF	TGTGCCACGGGGTCAGACAAAAACATTCAGTACTTC
14	TRBJ2-2	NA	TRBV10-3	TRBD2	CAISGQGGTGELFF	TGTGCCATCAGTGGGCAGGGAGGGACCGGGGAGCTGTTTTTT
16	TRBJ2-3	NA	TRBV27	NA	CASRAPRQSFTDTQYF	TGTGCCAGCAGGGCCCCTCGACAGTCTTTCACAGATACGCAGTATTTT
14	TRBJ2-1	NA	TRBV19	NA	CASSSVAPGNEQFF	TGTGCCAGTAGTAGCGTGGCCCCGGGCAATGAGCAGTTCTTC
13	TRBJ2-3	NA	TRBV19	NA	CASSIQGWDTQYF	TGTGCCAGTAGTATTCAGGGGTGGGATACGCAGTATTTT
16	TRBJ2-7	once	TRBV5-1	NA	CASSLTYAGSPYEQYF	TGCGCCAGCAGTCTTACCTACGCGGGGTCCCCTTACGAGCAGTACTTC
19	TRBJ1-1	many	TRBV5-6	NA	CASSLTLGPYLLSNTEAFF	TGTGCCAGCAGCTTAACTTTGGGCCCCTACCTGTTATCAAACACTGAAGCTTTCTTT
14	TRBJ1-5	NA	TRBV27	TRBD1	CASSGQGAVQPQHF	TGTGCCAGCAGCGGACAGGGGGCAGTGCAGCCCCAGCATTTT
15	TRBJ1-5	NA	TRBV4-2	NA	CASSRGGRWGQPQHF	TGTGCCAGCAGTCGGGGGGGGCGATGGGGTCAGCCCCAGCATTTT
14	TRBJ2-7	NA	TRBV6-2/TRBV6-3	TRBD1	CASSDRVATNEQYF	TGTGCCAGCAGTGACAGGGTGGCCACGAACGAGCAGTACTTC
20	TRBJ2-6	NA	TRBV9	TRBD2	CASSVKTSGGPPSGANVLTF	TGTGCCAGCAGCGTAAAGACTAGCGGGGGGCCTCCCTCTGGGGCCAACGTCCTGACTTTC
13	TRBJ2-1	NA	TRBV18	NA	CASSLGLLKEQFF	TGTGCCAGCTCGCTGGGACTTCTTAAGGAGCAGTTCTTC
13	TRBJ1-2	NA	TRBV5-6	NA	CASSFDSHYGYTF	TGTGCCAGCAGTTTCGACTCTCACTATGGCTACACCTTC
15	TRBJ2-5	NA	TRBV18	TRBD2	CASSSSLAGQETQYF	TGTGCCAGCTCATCCTCCTTAGCGGGTCAAGAGACCCAGTACTTC
14	TRBJ2-3	NA	TRBV11-3	NA	CASSSETRTDTQYF	TGTGCCAGCAGCTCCGAGACTAGGACAGATACGCAGTATTTT
15	TRBJ1-4	NA	TRBV5-1	NA	CASSPGRGFGEKLFF	TGCGCCAGCAGCCCCGGACGGGGGTTCGGAGAAAAACTGTTTTTT
14	TRBJ1-1	NA	TRBV5-1	TRBD1	CASSPRTGRTEAFF	TGCGCCAGCAGCCCTCGGACAGGGAGGACTGAAGCTTTCTTT
16	TRBJ1-4	NA	TRBV7-6	NA	CASSLARDATNEKLFF	TGTGCCAGCAGCTTAGCGCGGGACGCAACTAATGAAAAACTGTTTTTT
19	TRBJ1-6	NA	TRBV11-2	NA	CASSPFPLWMGARDSPLHF	TGTGCCAGCAGCCCTTTCCCTTTGTGGATGGGGGCTCGGGATTCACCCCTCCACTTT
18	TRBJ1-5	once	TRBV6-6	TRBD1	CASSPTGDLGMSNQPQHF	TGTGCCAGCAGTCCGACAGGGGATTTGGGGATGAGCAATCAGCCCCAGCATTTT
14	TRBJ2-7	NA	TRBV6-5	TRBD1	CASRRTGDLYEQYF	TGTGCCAGCAGACGGACAGGGGACCTCTACGAGCAGTACTTC
13	TRBJ1-3	NA	TRBV7-9	NA	CASQPLVGNTIYF	TGTGCCAGCCAACCCTTAGTAGGAAACACCATATATTTT
12	TRBJ1-1	NA	TRBV13	NA	CASSGEVTEAFF	TGTGCCAGCAGCGGAGAGGTGACTGAAGCTTTCTTT